Listed here are 15 T cell receptor beta chains from one sample, sequenced in a study of blood T cells in healthy people across ages. A second roughly 6 to 12 cycle PCR used barcoded and J-beta primers. TCRdb passed the 5' RACE reads through MiXCR, listing each CDR3 protein once. This sample has under 1,100,000 distinct CDR3 sequences; 20% to 25% occur once, and the top ten carry approximately 0.7%. The sample also formed part of further work on T cells of mothers and their children.

The source material was blood. These receptors were collected from a girl aged 2 to 10 in good health.

The J gene is TRBJ2-7, the V gene TRBV7-8, with 8 bases that match TRBD2. The CDR3 has 14 amino acids. The germline V gene encodes CDR1 SGHVS and CDR2 FQNEAQ. V trimming: 5 bases; J trimming: 0 bases; junction bases outside the gene matches: 3. The CDR3 DNA follows: TGTGCCAGCAGCCAACGGGAGGGCTCCTACGAGCAGTACTTC. This encodes CASSQREGSYEQYF.

This clonotype was detected only a few times. The CDR3 region is CASSQGYSGGSPLHF. CDR3 DNA sequence: TGTGCCAGCAGCCAAGGCTACTCGGGGGGTTCACCCCTCCACTTT. The chain recombines TRBV14 with TRBJ1-6, with a tentative D call TRBD1 (5 bases). Germline V gene data show CDR1 as SGHDN and CDR2 as FVKESK. Trimming stripped 1 base from V and 9 bases from J, with 13 bases between. CDR3 length: 15 residues.

The chain uses TRBV29-1 and TRBJ1-4, with 8 bases lining up with TRBD1. Germline V lookup: CDR1 SQVTM, CDR2 ANQGSEA. The CDR3 totals 13 residues. The trim removed 7 bases at V and 6 bases at J, leaving 7 bases unmatched. CDR3 nucleotides: TGCAGCGGGTCAGGGGGCGCTTATGAAAAACTGTTTTTT. Its protein is CSGSGGAYEKLFF.

This rearrangement joins TRBV4-1 to TRBJ2-1; perhaps TRBD2 as D (5 bases). Germline loops: CDR1 MGHRA, CDR2 YSYEKL. The CDR3 covers 13 residues. With 1 base removed from V and 9 bases from J, the gap between germline ends came to 10 bases. In DNA, the CDR3 is TGCGCCAGCAGCCAAGCTCTGGGGAGTGAGCAGTTCTTC. Translation: CASSQALGSEQFF.

This sequence joins TRBV4-3 and TRBJ2-1; tentative D call: TRBD2 (6 bases). Germline V gives CDR1 LGHNA, CDR2 YSLEER. V was pared by 4 bases and J by 9 bases, with 16 bases between. CDR3 length equals 14 residues. The CDR3 loop is CASSPTAEGIEQFF. In DNA form, the CDR3 reads TGCGCCAGCAGCCCTACCGCGGAGGGGATTGAGCAGTTCTTC.

The chain couples TRBV15 to TRBJ1-5; D perhaps matches TRBD1 (5 bases). Germline V gene lookup returns CDR1 LNHNV and CDR2 YYDKDF (reference sequence). Trimming removed 0 bases from V and 0 bases from J, with 9 bases in between. The CDR3 loop spans 16 amino acids. CDR3 amino acids: CATSREGATSNQPQHF. CDR3 DNA sequence: TGTGCCACCAGCAGAGAAGGGGCCACTAGCAATCAGCCCCAGCATTTT.

The chain recombines TRBV6-1 with TRBJ2-7; 8 bases match TRBD2. The V gene's germline CDR1 is MNHNS and CDR2 SASEGT. This CDR3 region has 15 residues. V shed 4 bases, J shed 5 bases, and the junction held 10 bases outside the gene matches. In DNA, the CDR3 is TGTGCCAGCAGTGTCTTAGCGGGGTCGTCGAACGAGCAGTACTTC. It is translated as CASSVLAGSSNEQYF.

This clonotype was detected many times. The V call is TRBV7-6, the J call TRBJ2-4; D gene uncertain. Trimming pared 4 bases from V and 0 bases from J, leaving 7 bases between. CDR1 is SGHVS and CDR2 is FNYEAQ in the germline V gene. CDR3 length equals 14 residues. The CDR3 DNA follows: TGTGCCAGCAGCTCCGGTCTAGCCAAAAACATTCAGTACTTC. This sequence encodes CASSSGLAKNIQYF.

This clonotype was seen a few times. Here the CDR3 reads CSARETHTPDRASSSYNEQFF. The DNA for the CDR3 is TGCAGTGCTAGAGAAACACACACCCCGGACCGAGCATCCAGCTCCTACAATGAGCAGTTCTTC. V usage is TRBV20-1 and J usage is TRBJ2-1; no definite D call. Germline values: CDR1 DFQATT, CDR2 SNEGSKA (reference sequence). The CDR3 consists of 21 residues. V was clipped by 0 bases and J by 0 bases, with 27 bases between them.

Many counts were recorded for this clonotype. The chain links TRBV10-2 to TRBJ2-1, with D possibly matching TRBD2 (6 bases). Germline V gives CDR1 WSHSY, CDR2 SAAADI. The V gene lost 5 bases and the J gene lost 14 bases, with 25 bases spanning the gap. The length of the CDR3 is 15 residues. For the CDR3, the DNA is TGCGCCAGCAGTTCCTTCGGGTGGGAGGTGGCTCGAAAGTTCTTC. Translated: CASSSFGWEVARKFF.

The V gene is TRBV3-1, the J gene TRBJ2-5; D remains ambiguous. V lost 4 bases, J lost 5 bases, and 17 bases lay in between. From germline, CDR1 is LGHDT and CDR2 YNNKEL (reference sequence). The CDR3 sequence is 15 residues long. CDR3 region: CASSPRVDRWETQYF. CDR3 nucleotide sequence: TGTGCCAGCAGCCCCCGTGTGGACCGGTGGGAGACCCAGTACTTC.

This clonotype was seen a handful of times. This sequence joins TRBV3-1 and TRBJ2-2; D might be TRBD1 (6 bases). Germline CDR1 reads LGHDT; CDR2 reads YNNKEL (reference sequence). V was shortened by 1 base and J by 5 bases, with 14 bases between the two germline ends. The CDR3 contains 16 residues. Written as DNA, the CDR3 is TGTGCCAGCAGCCAAGCGATAGGGGGTGATACCGGGGAGCTGTTTTTT. This sequence encodes CASSQAIGGDTGELFF. Supplemented by reference TRBV3-1 and TRBJ2-2, the full variable domain reads DTAVSQTPKYLVTQMGNDKSIKCEQNLGHDTMYWYKQDSKKFLKIMFSYNNKELIINETVPNRFSPKSPDKAHLNLHINSLELGDSAVYFCASSQAIGGDTGELFFGEGSRLTVL.

This clonotype was counted a few times. The chain employs TRBV7-9 and TRBJ2-7, with 9 bases identical to TRBD1. Germline loops: CDR1 SEHNR, CDR2 FQNEAQ (reference sequence). The CDR3 sequence is 15 residues long. The V segment lost 5 bases and the J segment 2 bases; nucleotides outside the gene matches: 7. As DNA, the CDR3 is TGTGCCAGCAGCCCGCATGGGACAGGGCCCTACGAGCAGTACTTC. It yields the protein CASSPHGTGPYEQYF.

The chain couples TRBV24-1 to TRBJ2-5; D unresolved. Germline CDR1 reads KGHDR; CDR2 reads SFDVKD. The V end lost 3 bases, the J end lost 4 bases, and 17 bases lay between the germline ends. This CDR3 has 16 residues. The CDR3 DNA sequence: TGTGCCACCAGTGATGGTTTATGGGGATATCGAGAGACCCAGTACTTC. It is translated as CATSDGLWGYRETQYF.

This clonotype was counted ten times or more. This rearrangement joins TRBV7-9 to TRBJ2-4; 11 bases agree with TRBD1. This CDR3 is 15 amino acids long. V lost 5 bases and J lost 7; bases outside the gene matches: 7. The germline CDR1 and CDR2 sequences are SEHNR and FQNEAQ (reference sequence). CDR3 sequence (DNA): TGTGCCAGCAGCCCCGGGACAGGGGGAGTGAACATTCAGTACTTC. It is translated as CASSPGTGGVNIQYF.